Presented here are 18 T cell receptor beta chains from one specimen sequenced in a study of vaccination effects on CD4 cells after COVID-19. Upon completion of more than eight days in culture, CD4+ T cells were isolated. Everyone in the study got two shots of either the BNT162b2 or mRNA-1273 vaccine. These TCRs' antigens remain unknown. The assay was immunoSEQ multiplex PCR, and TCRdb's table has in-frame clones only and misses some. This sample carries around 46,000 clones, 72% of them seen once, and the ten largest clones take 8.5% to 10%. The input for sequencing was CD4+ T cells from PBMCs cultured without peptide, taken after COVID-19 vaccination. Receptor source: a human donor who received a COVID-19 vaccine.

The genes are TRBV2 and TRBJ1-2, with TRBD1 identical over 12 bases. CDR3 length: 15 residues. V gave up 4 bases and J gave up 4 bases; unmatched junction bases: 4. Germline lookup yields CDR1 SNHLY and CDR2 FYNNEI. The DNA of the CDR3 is TGTGCCAGCAGTGCGGGACAGGGGGCGGCCTATGGCTACACCTTC. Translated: CASSAGQGAAYGYTF.

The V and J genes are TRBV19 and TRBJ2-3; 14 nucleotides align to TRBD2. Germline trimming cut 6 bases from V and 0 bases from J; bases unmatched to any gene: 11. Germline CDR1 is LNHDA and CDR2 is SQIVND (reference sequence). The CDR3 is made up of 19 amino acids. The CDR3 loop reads CASRPGLAGVSISTDTQYF. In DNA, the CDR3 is TGTGCCAGTAGACCGGGACTAGCGGGAGTTTCTATCAGCACAGATACGCAGTATTTT.

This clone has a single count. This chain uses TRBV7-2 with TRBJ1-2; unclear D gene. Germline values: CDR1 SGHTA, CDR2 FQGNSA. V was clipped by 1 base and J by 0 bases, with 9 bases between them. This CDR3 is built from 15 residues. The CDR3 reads CASSLVARTNYGYTF. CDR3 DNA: TGTGCCAGCAGCTTAGTCGCCCGCACTAACTATGGCTACACCTTC.

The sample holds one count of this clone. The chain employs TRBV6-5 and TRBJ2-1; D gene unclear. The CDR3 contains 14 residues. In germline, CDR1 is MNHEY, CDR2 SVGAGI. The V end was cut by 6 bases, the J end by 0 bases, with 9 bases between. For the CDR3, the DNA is TGTGCCAGCAGCATATCTAGCTCCTACAATGAGCAGTTCTTC. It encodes CASSISSSYNEQFF.

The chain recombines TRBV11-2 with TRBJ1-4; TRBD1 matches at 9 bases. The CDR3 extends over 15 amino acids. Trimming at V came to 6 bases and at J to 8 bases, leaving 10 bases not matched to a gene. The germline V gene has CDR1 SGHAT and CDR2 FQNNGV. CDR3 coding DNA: TGTGCCAGCAGTTTCGGGACAGGGTCTGGGGAAAAACTGTTTTTT. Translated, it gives CASSFGTGSGEKLFF.

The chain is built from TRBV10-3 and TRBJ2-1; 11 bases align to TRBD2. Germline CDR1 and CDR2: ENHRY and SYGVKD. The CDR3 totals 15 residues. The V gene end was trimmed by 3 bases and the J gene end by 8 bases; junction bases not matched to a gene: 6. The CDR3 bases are TGTGCCATCAGTGACTCCAGGACTAGCGGGCATGAGCAGTTCTTC. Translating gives CAISDSRTSGHEQFF.

This CDR3 is CASRETGRAKNIQYF. The CDR3 DNA is TGTGCCAGCAGGGAAACCGGACGAGCCAAAAACATTCAGTACTTC. This chain links TRBV6-1 with TRBJ2-4; the D is unclear. The ends were cut back, 6 bases at V and 0 bases at J, with 12 bases in the middle. Germline loops: CDR1 MNHNS, CDR2 SASEGT. The CDR3 contains 15 residues.

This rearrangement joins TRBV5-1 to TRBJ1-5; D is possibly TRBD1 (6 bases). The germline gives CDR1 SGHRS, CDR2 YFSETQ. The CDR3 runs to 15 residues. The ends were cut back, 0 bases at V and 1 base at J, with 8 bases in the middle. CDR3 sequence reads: CASSLAGASNQPQHF. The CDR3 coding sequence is TGCGCCAGCAGCTTGGCGGGGGCGAGCAATCAGCCCCAGCATTTT.

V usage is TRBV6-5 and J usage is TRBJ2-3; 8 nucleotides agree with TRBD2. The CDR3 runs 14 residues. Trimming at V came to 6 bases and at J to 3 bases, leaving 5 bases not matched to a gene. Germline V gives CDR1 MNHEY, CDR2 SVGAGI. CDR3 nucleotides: TGTGCCAGCAGGCCTGGACTAGCAACAGATACGCAGTATTTT. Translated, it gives CASRPGLATDTQYF.

CDR3 nucleotides: TGTGCCAGCAGTCCCCCCGGGGGACAAGGGAGGGCCTGGTATGGCTACACCTTC. Protein sequence: CASSPPGGQGRAWYGYTF. The V call is TRBV6-2 or TRBV6-3, the J call TRBJ1-2; weak D call: TRBD1 (6 bases). Germline-derived CDR1 and CDR2 are MNHEY and SVGEGT. The CDR3 contains 18 residues. The V end lost 5 bases, the J end lost 5 bases, and 27 bases lay between the germline ends.

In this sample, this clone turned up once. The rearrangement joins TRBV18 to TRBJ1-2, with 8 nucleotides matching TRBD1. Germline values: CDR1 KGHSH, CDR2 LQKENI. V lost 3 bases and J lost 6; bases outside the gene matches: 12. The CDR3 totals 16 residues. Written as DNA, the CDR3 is TGTGCCAGCTCACCCCTCGGACAGGGCTGGGAGAATGGCTACACCTTC. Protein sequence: CASSPLGQGWENGYTF.

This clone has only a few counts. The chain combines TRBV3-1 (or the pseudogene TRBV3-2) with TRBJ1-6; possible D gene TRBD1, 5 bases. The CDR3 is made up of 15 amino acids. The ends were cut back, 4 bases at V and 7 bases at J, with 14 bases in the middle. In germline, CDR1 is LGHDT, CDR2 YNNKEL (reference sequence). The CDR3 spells CASSRRTGQNSPLHF. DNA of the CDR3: TGTGCCAGCAGCCGACGTACAGGCCAAAATTCACCCCTCCACTTT.

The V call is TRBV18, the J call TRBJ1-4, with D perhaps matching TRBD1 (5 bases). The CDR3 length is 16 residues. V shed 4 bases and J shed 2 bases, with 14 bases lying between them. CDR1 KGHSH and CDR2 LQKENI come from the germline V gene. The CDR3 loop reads CASSRDGVATNEKLFF. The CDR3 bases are TGTGCCAGCTCACGGGACGGTGTCGCTACTAATGAAAAACTGTTTTTT.

The CDR3 is CASSGLQAKNIQYF. The CDR3 DNA reads TGTGCCAGTAGTGGGTTGCAGGCCAAAAACATTCAGTACTTC. The rearrangement uses TRBV19 and TRBJ2-4; D remains unclear. The germline V gene encodes CDR1 LNHDA and CDR2 SQIVND (reference sequence). This CDR3 spans 14 amino acids. V shed 5 bases and J shed 1 base, with 9 bases lying between them.

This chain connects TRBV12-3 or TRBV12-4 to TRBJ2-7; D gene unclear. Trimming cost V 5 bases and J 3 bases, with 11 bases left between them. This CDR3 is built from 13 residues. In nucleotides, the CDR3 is TGTGCCAGCAGTCGCCGCTTTGGCTACGAGCAGTACTTC. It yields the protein CASSRRFGYEQYF.

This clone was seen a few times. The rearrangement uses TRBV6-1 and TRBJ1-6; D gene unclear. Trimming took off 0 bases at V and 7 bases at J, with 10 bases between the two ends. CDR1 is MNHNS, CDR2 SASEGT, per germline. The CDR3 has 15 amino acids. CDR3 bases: TGTGCCAGCAGTGAAGCGAGTCGGGGAAATTCACCCCTCCACTTT. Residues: CASSEASRGNSPLHF.

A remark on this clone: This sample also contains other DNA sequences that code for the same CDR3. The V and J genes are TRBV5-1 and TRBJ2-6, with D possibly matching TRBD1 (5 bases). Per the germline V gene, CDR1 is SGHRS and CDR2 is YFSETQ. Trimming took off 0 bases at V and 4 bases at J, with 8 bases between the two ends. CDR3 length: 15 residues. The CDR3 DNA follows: TGCGCCAGCAGCTTGGCAGGGTCCGGGGCCAACGTCCTGACTTTC. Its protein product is CASSLAGSGANVLTF.

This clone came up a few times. The CDR3 sequence: CASSAGQRPTEQFF. Here the CDR3 DNA reads TGTGCCAGCTCAGCCGGACAGCGCCCAACTGAGCAGTTCTTC. The chain combines TRBV9 with TRBJ2-1, with D possibly matching TRBD1 (6 bases). Trimming cost V 7 bases and J 9 bases, with 20 bases left between them. Germline V gene lookup returns CDR1 SGDLS and CDR2 YYNGEE. The CDR3 is 14 amino acids.